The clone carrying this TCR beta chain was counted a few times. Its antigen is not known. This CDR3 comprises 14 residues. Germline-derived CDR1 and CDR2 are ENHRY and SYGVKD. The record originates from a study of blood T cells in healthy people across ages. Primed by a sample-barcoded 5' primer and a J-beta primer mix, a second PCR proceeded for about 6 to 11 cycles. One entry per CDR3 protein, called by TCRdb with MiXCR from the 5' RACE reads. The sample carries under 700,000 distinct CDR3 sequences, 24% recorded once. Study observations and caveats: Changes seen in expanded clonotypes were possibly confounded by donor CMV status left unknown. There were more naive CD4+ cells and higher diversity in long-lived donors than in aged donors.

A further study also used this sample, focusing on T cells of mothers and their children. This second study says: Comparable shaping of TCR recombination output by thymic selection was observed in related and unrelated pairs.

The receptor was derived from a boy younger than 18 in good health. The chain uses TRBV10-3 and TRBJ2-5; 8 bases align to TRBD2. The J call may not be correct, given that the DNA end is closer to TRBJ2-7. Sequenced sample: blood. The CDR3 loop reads CAISAAGVSYEQYF. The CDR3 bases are TGTGCCATCAGTGCAGCGGGGGTCTCCTACGAGCAGTACTTC.